This T cell receptor beta chain was captured in a study of blood T cells in healthy people across ages (dated by TCRdb to between 2014 and 2017). With regard to the full study: Template switching captured roughly one uniquely barcoded TCR beta cDNA molecule per two T cells in model experiments. To track age-related changes in TCR beta repertoire diversity, the study relied on deep sequencing normalized with unique cDNA molecular identifiers. The donors were split into four age groups: young (average 16 years), middle-aged (roughly 42), aged (around 67) and long-lived (roughly 88). Two additional independent replicas of 1 million unique cDNA reads from the same blood draw were analyzed for two donors (one aged 18 to 30 and one aged 80 or older). What the work shows at the level of the full study, not this receptor alone: The percentage of naive T cells measured by flow cytometry correlated strongly with observed TCR beta diversity. Estimates of total diversity based on one million sequenced T cells were regarded as lower bounds and as underestimates. Donor CMV infection status was unknown, potentially confounding age-related changes in expanded clonotypes. The long-lived group showed more naive CD4+ T cells, fewer expanded clones and increased TCR diversity than the aged group, suggesting age selection. Since profiling was done on bulk unsorted PBMCs, naive and antigen-experienced compartments could not be conclusively compared. Observed TCR beta diversity per million T cells fell roughly linearly with age, and a significant reduction was already apparent by age about 43.

As regards this clonotype: Its antigen remains undetermined. Within one base of it there is no much larger clone, and no base qualities were kept.

The method was 5' RACE. TCRdb lists the instrument as Illumina HiSeq 2500. A second PCR of about 7 to 12 cycles was run with a J-beta primer mix and a sample-barcoded 5' primer. Each TCR beta cDNA molecule received a unique molecular identifier from a template-switch 5' adaptor carrying 12 random nucleotides. Each sample yielded at least 2.5 million CDR3-containing paired-end reads. First-strand cDNA synthesis was performed from all RNA using the Mint cDNA synthesis kit, with priming by a TRBC-specific oligonucleotide. Following uracil-DNA glycosylase treatment, all cDNA underwent a first 18-cycle PCR with the universal primers M1SS and BC2_uni_R. In the paper's pipeline: For normalization, 1 million high-quality reads, each with a distinct molecular identifier, were randomly selected from each sample. Instead of being binned into consensus sequences, reads that shared molecular identifiers were thrown out. CDR3 identification, clonotype clustering and error correction used MiTCR with a Q25 quality threshold and the strictest error-elimination algorithm. A nonparametric unseen species model with Euler transformation was used to estimate a lower bound on total TCR beta diversity. TCRdb trimmed the raw reads at Q25, called clones with MiXCR and kept productive beta chains. Entries are consolidated by CDR3 protein sequence, retaining the most common genes and DNA. TCRdb's processing, not the authors' own work, is the source of the V and J calls. This sample gives over 750,000 distinct CDR3 sequences in total; approximately 25% of them show up just once. Together, the top ten hold 9.4% of the sample.

The roughly 39 donors, aged about 6 to 95 years, were systemically healthy Caucasian individuals from Russia. Approximately 9.3 milliliters of peripheral blood were drawn from each donor into EDTA-treated Vacutainer tubes. PBMCs were isolated by Ficoll-Paque density-gradient centrifugation, with at least 6 million obtained per sample. Total RNA was extracted from PBMCs with Trizol reagent, with at least 6 micrograms obtained per sample. The percentages of naive CD45RAhigh/CD27high T cells were determined by flow cytometry on a PBMC aliquot from every donor. Between the V and J ends, shortened by 5 bases and 6 bases respectively, the junction contains 15 bases. For CDR1 and CDR2, the germline V gene lists MNHNS and SASEGT. The CDR3 has 14 amino acids, counting the end cysteine and phenylalanine. This entry keeps only the CDR3 DNA: 42 bases, framed from base 1. This same sample was also part of a study on T cells of mothers and their children. Per that second paper: Nine systemically healthy Caucasian individuals served as donors, namely three mothers together with their six children. cDNA synthesis consumed the entire amount of extracted RNA, loaded at around 1.5 ug RNA in each 15 ul reaction. In the second PCR, the M1S primer added sample barcodes and 2-4 random nucleotides. Each mother yielded over 9 million TCR beta CDR3 reads and each child roughly 3 million reads. Thymic selection shapes the output of TCR recombination in a similar way in related and unrelated pairs, and inherited differences have a minor effect. Related mother-child pairs always showed normalized repertoire overlap that was slightly higher than in unrelated mother-child pairs, though the difference was never significant. No persistent microchimeric T cell clones were found, with a detection sensitivity of approximately 100 clones per million clonotypes. Deep NGS was used in the study to compare the TCR beta repertoires of mothers and children and to look for features that separate related mother-child pairs from unrelated individuals. The mean age was roughly 40 +/- 4 years for the mothers and approximately 11 +/- 4 years for the children. Libraries were sequenced on Illumina HiSeq 2000 with 100+100 nt paired-end reads after adapter ligation with NEBNext reagents. To prevent cross-contamination, the mother and child libraries were prepared one month apart and sequenced in separate runs. For each donor, somewhere between about 450,000 and 2,000,000 distinct TCR beta clonotypes were identified. Naive TCR beta clonotypes were estimated from low-frequency clonotypes matched to each donor's FACS-determined naive share, without sorting.

The TCR comes from a boy younger than 18 in good health. Sequenced: blood. The chain is made from TRBV6-1 and TRBJ2-3; perhaps TRBD1 is the D gene, with 6 bases matching. CDR3 region: CASSRLVGADTQYF. Read as DNA, the sequence is TGTGCCAGCAGTCGTCTAGTGGGGGCCGATACGCAGTATTTT.